These 32 T cell receptor beta chains share one sample of origin, sequenced in a study of shared clonotypes between healthy human individuals. Clones were read by immunoSEQ multiplex PCR, and TCRdb kept only the in-frame ones, dropping some. The sample lists fewer than 850,000 clones, about 97% occurring once. Naive CD8 populations comprised CD45RO-negative cells positively selected for CCR7, excluding terminally differentiated effector memory CD45RA+ cells. The sample consisted of naive CD8+ T cells sorted from blood. Receptors originate from a man aged 30-40 years in good health.

The chain carries TRBV6-6 and TRBJ2-3; tentative D call: TRBD2 (5 bases). Germline V lookup: CDR1 MNHNY, CDR2 SVGAGI (reference sequence). The V gene lost 2 bases and the J gene lost 5 bases, with 5 bases spanning the gap. The CDR3 runs 12 residues. The CDR3 loop reads CASSYEGDTQYF. The CDR3 DNA is TGTGCCAGCAGTTACGAGGGAGATACGCAGTATTTT.

The chain links TRBV13 to TRBJ2-5; TRBD1 might be the D (5 bases). This CDR3 contains 14 residues. Germline V CDR1 and CDR2: PRHDT, FYEKMQ (reference sequence). Trimming took off 8 bases at V and 1 base at J, with 14 bases between the two ends. CDR3 in DNA: TGTGCCAGCTTAAGGTCAGGGTTCCAAGAGACCCAGTACTTC. It encodes CASLRSGFQETQYF.

This rearrangement joins TRBV27 to TRBJ2-1; the match to TRBD2 covers 7 bases. Unmatched junction bases numbered 14, after V lost 2 bases and J lost 7 bases. The CDR3 runs to 17 residues. Germline V gene data show CDR1 as MNHEY and CDR2 as SMNVEV (reference sequence). The CDR3 DNA reads TGTGCCAGCAGTTTAGGGGTGGGAGGGCCTTTGGGGAATGAGCAGTTCTTC. Translated: CASSLGVGGPLGNEQFF.

This chain connects TRBV28 to TRBJ2-7; D perhaps matches TRBD2 (6 bases). CDR3 length equals 15 residues. Germline V CDR1 and CDR2: MDHEN, SYDVKM. Deletions cut 3 bases from V and 2 bases from J, with 14 bases between. The CDR3 DNA follows: TGTGCCAGCAGTTTGCTTGAAGGCGGGACCTACGAGCAGTACTTC. It is translated as CASSLLEGGTYEQYF.

The chain joins TRBV10-1 to TRBJ2-7; either TRBD1 or TRBD2 may fit D (5 bases each). V lost 0 bases, J lost 1 base, and 13 bases lay in between. The CDR3 is made up of 16 amino acids. Germline values: CDR1 WNHNN, CDR2 SYGVQD (reference sequence). The CDR3 is CASSESVGDPSYEQYF. DNA of the CDR3: TGCGCCAGCAGTGAGTCGGTAGGGGACCCATCCTACGAGCAGTACTTC.

This clone was seen a single time. The V and J genes are TRBV5-8 and TRBJ2-2; 11 bases are a match to TRBD1. Losses at the gene ends were 4 bases for V and 7 bases for J; bases not matched to a gene: 6. CDR1 and CDR2 from the germline V gene are SGHTS and YDEGEE. The CDR3 runs to 15 residues. The CDR3 reads CASSAGQGAVGELFF. CDR3 nucleotide sequence: TGTGCCAGCAGCGCCGGACAGGGGGCGGTCGGGGAGCTGTTTTTT.

This clone was detected only a few times. V is TRBV6-1 and J is TRBJ1-4, with D possibly TRBD1 on 5 matching bases. V was trimmed by 3 bases and J by 13 bases, leaving 15 bases between them. The germline V gene has CDR1 MNHNS and CDR2 SASEGT. This CDR3 has 13 amino acids. CDR3 nucleotide sequence: TGTGCCAGCAGTGATACGGGGGGATGGATACTGTTTTTT. The encoded protein is CASSDTGGWILFF.

CDR3 region: CASSQGALGIQYF. CDR3 nucleotide sequence: TGTGCCAGCAGCCAGGGTGCCCTAGGCATTCAGTACTTC. The chain has TRBV14 and TRBJ2-4; D remains ambiguous. Germline loops: CDR1 SGHDN, CDR2 FVKESK. The CDR3 runs to 13 residues. The ends were cut back, 3 bases at V and 9 bases at J, with 12 bases in the middle.

V and J are TRBV7-9 and TRBJ1-2; 9 positions match TRBD1. After removal of 5 bases from V and 7 bases from J, the junction contained 2 bases not matched to a gene. Germline V gives CDR1 SEHNR, CDR2 FQNEAQ (reference sequence). This CDR3 comprises 12 residues. DNA of the CDR3: TGTGCCAGCAGCGGGACAGGGACTGGCTACACCTTC. It codes for CASSGTGTGYTF. Complete variable domain (other parts from reference TRBV7-9 and TRBJ1-2): DTGVSQNPRHKITKRGQNVTFRCDPISEHNRLYWYRQTLGQGPEFLTYFQNEAQLEKSRLLSDRFSAERPKGSFSTLEIQRTEQGDSAMYLCASSGTGTGYTFGSGTRLTVV.

To note about this clone: The same CDR3 arises from other DNA sequences in this sample as well. The V call is TRBV2, the J call TRBJ2-3, with 7 bases aligning to TRBD2. The V segment lost 0 bases and the J segment 0 bases; nucleotides outside the gene matches: 0. CDR1 is SNHLY, CDR2 FYNNEI, per germline. The CDR3 has 15 residues. CDR3 protein: CASSEASGSTDTQYF. Written as DNA, the CDR3 is TGTGCCAGCAGTGAAGCTAGCGGGAGCACAGATACGCAGTATTTT.

This rearrangement joins TRBV5-4 to TRBJ1-1, with D possibly being TRBD1 (5 bases). CDR3 length equals 14 residues. Per germline, CDR1 SGHNT and CDR2 YYREEE (reference sequence). V was clipped by 5 bases and J by 6 bases, with 17 bases between them. CDR3 coding DNA: TGTGCCAGCAGGCGTACTGGGGGGATGGCTGAAGCTTTCTTT. It specifies CASRRTGGMAEAFF.

The chain uses TRBV5-4 and TRBJ2-3; D remains ambiguous. Looked up from germline, CDR1 is SGHNT and CDR2 is YYREEE (reference sequence). With 3 bases removed from V and 1 base from J, the gap between germline ends came to 12 bases. The CDR3 spans 15 residues. CDR3 nucleotides: TGTGCCAGCAGCTCCCGTATCTCTGGCACAGATACGCAGTATTTT. This encodes CASSSRISGTDTQYF.

The rearrangement joins TRBV6-5 to TRBJ2-1; D is perhaps TRBD2 (6 bases). CDR3 size: 15 residues. The germline CDR1 and CDR2 sequences are MNHEY and SVGAGI. The V and J ends lost 1 base and 7 bases respectively, with 14 bases between them. Here the CDR3 reads CASSYYGRGSNEQFF. Here the CDR3 DNA reads TGTGCCAGCAGTTACTACGGGAGAGGATCGAATGAGCAGTTCTTC.

The genes are TRBV29-1 and TRBJ1-2, with D maybe TRBD1 (6 bases). The V and J ends lost 6 bases and 1 base respectively, with 15 bases between them. The CDR3 spans 14 residues. Germline assignment: CDR1 SQVTM and CDR2 ANQGSEA. The CDR3 protein is CSVEGGLNNYGYTF. In nucleotides, the CDR3 is TGCAGCGTCGAGGGGGGACTTAATAACTATGGCTACACCTTC.

This CDR3 reads CASSLRYYPGDTQYF. The CDR3 nucleotides read TGTGCCAGCAGCTTACGTTATTATCCCGGAGATACGCAGTATTTT. The chain combines TRBV11-2 with TRBJ2-3; D is ambiguous. The CDR3 loop spans 15 amino acids. CDR1 is SGHAT, CDR2 FQNNGV, per germline. Between the trimmed V and J ends, which lost 2 bases and 5 bases, there was a span of 14 bases.

The chain uses TRBV6-1 and TRBJ2-1, with 12 bases identical to TRBD2. CDR3 length: 14 residues. Germline CDR1 reads MNHNS; CDR2 reads SASEGT. V trimming: 5 bases; J trimming: 15 bases; junction bases outside the gene matches: 11. The CDR3 bases are TGTGCCAGCAGTTTCCTAGCGGGAGGGGAACATCCGTTCTTC. Its translation is CASSFLAGGEHPFF.

The V call is TRBV29-1, the J call TRBJ2-1, with 14 nucleotides matching TRBD2. V was clipped by 7 bases and J by 6 bases; unmatched bases: 8. The CDR3 contains 15 residues. CDR1 is SQVTM and CDR2 is ANQGSEA in the germline V gene. The CDR3 loop reads CSAMGTSGSGNEQFF. CDR3 nucleotides: TGCAGCGCTATGGGGACTAGCGGGAGTGGCAATGAGCAGTTCTTC.

The genes are TRBV27 and TRBJ2-7; D perhaps matches TRBD2 (5 bases). Germline CDR1 and CDR2: MNHEY and SMNVEV (reference sequence). The CDR3 extends over 14 amino acids. V was trimmed by 3 bases and J by 1 base, leaving 10 bases between them. CDR3 in DNA: TGTGCCAGCAGTTTTGCTGGGAGATCCTACGAGCAGTACTTC. This sequence encodes CASSFAGRSYEQYF.

The chain links TRBV7-9 to TRBJ2-7; TRBD2 is a possible D gene (6 bases). CDR1 SEHNR and CDR2 FQNEAQ come from the germline V gene (reference sequence). The CDR3 loop spans 15 amino acids. V was cut by 2 bases and J by 3 bases, with 14 bases left in between. The CDR3 spells CASSLPRGVGYEQYF. The CDR3 nucleotides read TGTGCCAGCAGCTTACCCCGCGGGGTGGGCTACGAGCAGTACTTC.

The chain joins TRBV28 to TRBJ2-7, with D uncertain. The CDR3 spans 16 residues. Germline V gene lookup returns CDR1 MDHEN and CDR2 SYDVKM. V lost 5 bases and J lost 0, with 17 bases in between. The CDR3 DNA follows: TGTGCCAGCAGTCCCTTAGCTTTTGGCAGCTCCTACGAGCAGTACTTC. This gives the protein CASSPLAFGSSYEQYF.

The chain employs TRBV29-1 and TRBJ2-1; 8 bases align to TRBD2. CDR3 length equals 16 residues. Germline trimming cut 2 bases from V and 4 bases from J; bases unmatched to any gene: 10. Germline CDR1 is SQVTM and CDR2 is ANQGSEA. CDR3 region: CSVEWFLAGRYNEQFF. CDR3 in DNA: TGCAGCGTTGAATGGTTCTTAGCGGGGCGATACAATGAGCAGTTCTTC.

The gene calls are TRBV28 and TRBJ2-1; the D gene is possibly TRBD1 (7 bases). V shed 6 bases and J shed 7 bases, with 22 bases lying between them. Germline lookup yields CDR1 MDHEN and CDR2 SYDVKM. The CDR3 spans 16 residues. The CDR3 spells CASSTKEGAERNEQFF. CDR3 DNA sequence: TGTGCCAGCAGCACAAAGGAGGGGGCGGAAAGGAATGAGCAGTTCTTC.

The chain recombines TRBV5-8 with TRBJ1-1; 9 bases are a match to TRBD1. Per germline, CDR1 SGHTS and CDR2 YDEGEE. The CDR3 has 16 amino acids. Trimming took 4 bases from V and 10 from J; bases not matched to a gene: 17. CDR3 sequence (DNA): TGTGCCAGCAGCCCCCCCCTACACAGGGGGCGGGTCGGAGCTTTCTTT. Translating gives CASSPPLHRGRVGAFF.

This clone was seen once. The J gene is TRBJ2-5, the V gene TRBV7-9; 9 bases are a match to TRBD1. From germline, CDR1 is SEHNR and CDR2 FQNEAQ (reference sequence). The V gene end was trimmed by 5 bases and the J gene end by 4 bases; junction bases not matched to a gene: 5. The length of the CDR3 is 14 residues. The CDR3 region has the DNA TGTGCCAGCAGCCCTGGACAGGGGCGAGAGACCCAGTACTTC. Translation gives CASSPGQGRETQYF.

The chain joins TRBV12-2 to TRBJ2-2; the table calls TRBD2, which could not be checked here. TRBV12-2 is given as a pseudogene. The CDR3 loop spans 19 amino acids. The CDR3 DNA reads TGTGCAAGTCGCACAATAGTGGGGAGGCAGGGTGAGGTAACCGGGGAGCTGTTTTTT. It yields the protein CASRTIVGRQGEVTGELFF.

This rearrangement joins TRBV7-9 to TRBJ2-5; the D gene is possibly TRBD1 (5 bases). This CDR3 comprises 15 residues. Germline loops: CDR1 SEHNR, CDR2 FQNEAQ (reference sequence). V lost 3 bases, J lost 3 bases, and 14 bases lay in between. CDR3 nucleotides: TGTGCCAGCAGCTTTAGACAGCCCCCAAAAGAGACCCAGTACTTC. Translated: CASSFRQPPKETQYF.

CDR3 bases: TGTGCCAGCAGCCGCACGACTAGCGGGAGATATACGCAGTATTTT. It encodes CASSRTTSGRYTQYF. This chain uses TRBV7-9 with TRBJ2-3; TRBD2 matches 12 bases. The V gene end was trimmed by 5 bases and the J gene end by 7 bases; junction bases not matched to a gene: 7. From germline, CDR1 is SEHNR and CDR2 FQNEAQ (reference sequence). This CDR3 contains 15 residues.

The chain couples TRBV7-9 to TRBJ2-6; the D gene could be TRBD1 or TRBD2 (6 bases each). The CDR3 has 17 amino acids. The ends were cut back, 6 bases at V and 4 bases at J, with 19 bases in the middle. Germline CDR1 and CDR2: SEHNR and FQNEAQ (reference sequence). For the CDR3, the DNA is TGTGCCAGCAGGGGGGGCGACGGACGAGCCGGGGCCAACGTCCTGACTTTC. Translating gives CASRGGDGRAGANVLTF.

This chain connects TRBV5-6 to TRBJ2-7; D is ambiguous. With 5 bases removed from V and 0 bases from J, the gap between germline ends came to 9 bases. This CDR3 has 13 amino acids. Germline V gene data show CDR1 as SGHDT and CDR2 as YYEEEE. The CDR3 nucleotides read TGTGCCAGCAGTTCAGGATCCTCCTACGAGCAGTACTTC. This gives the protein CASSSGSSYEQYF.

The rearrangement joins TRBV7-8 to TRBJ1-2, with 7 bases identical to TRBD1. V lost 3 bases, J lost 7 bases, and 11 bases stayed unmatched. Germline V lookup: CDR1 SGHVS, CDR2 FQNEAQ. CDR3 size: 15 residues. CDR3 amino acids: CASSLETGRMSGYTF. DNA of the CDR3: TGTGCCAGCAGCTTGGAGACAGGGAGGATGAGTGGCTACACCTTC.

V is TRBV20-1 and J is TRBJ2-1; perhaps TRBD2 as D (6 bases). This CDR3 has 11 amino acids. V lost 6 bases and J 6 bases, leaving 9 bases between the germline ends. Germline CDR1 DFQATT, CDR2 SNEGSKA (reference sequence). The CDR3 nucleotides read TGCAGTGCGGACGGGGGCAATGAGCAGTTCTTC. Protein: CSADGGNEQFF.

The chain employs TRBV6-5 and TRBJ1-1; D is uncertain. V lost 6 bases and J 1 base, leaving 9 bases between the germline ends. CDR3 length: 13 residues. CDR1 and CDR2 from the germline V gene are MNHEY and SVGAGI. The CDR3 region has the DNA TGTGCCAGCAGATTTACAGAGAACACTGAAGCTTTCTTT. It is translated as CASRFTENTEAFF.